This TCR beta chain was observed in a study of neurological immune-mediated disorders. Study-level findings and limits: The absence of shared CDR3 amino acid sequences among expanded clones across subjects suggests private repertoires in all groups.

Trimming cost V 4 bases and J 7 bases, with 21 bases left between them. Germline V CDR1 and CDR2: SGHDT, YYEEEE. The CDR3 totals 16 residues. 5'RACE employing 10-nucleotide random UMIs yielded the cDNA. TCRdb used MiXCR to reprocess the 5' RACE reads, holding one entry per CDR3 protein. The sample records 84,000 or so distinct CDR3 sequences, 10% being singletons. Unsorted libraries came from 2 million PBMCs stored at -80 °C. This clonotype showed up many times. Its cognate antigen is unknown. Sequencing was performed on PBMCs. The chain carries TRBV5-6 and TRBJ2-4; the D gene is possibly TRBD2 (7 bases). This clonotype was sampled from a man aged 40-49 years in good health. The CDR3 DNA sequence: TGTGCCAGCAGCCAAGTAGAGGGGGGGCCTCGGAACATTCAGTACTTC. This encodes CASSQVEGGPRNIQYF.